Sequencing of this T cell receptor (beta chain) was carried out in a study of regulatory T cells in long-lasting Graves disease. The V end was cut by 2 bases, the J end by 6 bases, with 16 bases between. This CDR3 has 15 amino acids. From germline, CDR1 is LGHNA and CDR2 YNFKEQ. This clonotype appeared a few times. Arm-PCR with iRepertoire HTBI primers amplified the CDR3 regions for these TCR beta libraries. One entry per CDR3 protein, called by TCRdb with MiXCR from the multiplex PCR reads. The repertoire holds 350,000 to 550,000 distinct CDR3 sequences, about a sixth seen once, with 23% in the top ten. The time point is: newly diagnosed GD, antithyroid drugs for less than 3 months. Researchers made the TCR library from RNA that was extracted from PBMCs. These data were likewise used in another study, on T cells in Graves' hyperthyroidism and ophthalmopathy. That paper states: Patients aged 18 to 65 had newly diagnosed hyperthyroidism that had lasted under 2 months. HTBI primers were employed in a first-round RT-PCR of the TCR CDR3. The blood repertoire included most of the expanded thyroid clonotypes above 0.001. The model foresaw ophthalmopathy a median roughly 6.5 months prior to onset.

Sequencing was performed on peripheral blood mononuclear cells (PBMCs), taken at new diagnosis, from a patient treated with antithyroid drugs. V and J are TRBV4-2 and TRBJ1-2; D ambiguous. The receptor's source is a young woman with Graves disease. The CDR3 reads CASSQPNAASDGYTF. The CDR3 DNA reads as TGTGCCAGCAGCCAACCAAATGCGGCCTCAGATGGCTACACCTTC.